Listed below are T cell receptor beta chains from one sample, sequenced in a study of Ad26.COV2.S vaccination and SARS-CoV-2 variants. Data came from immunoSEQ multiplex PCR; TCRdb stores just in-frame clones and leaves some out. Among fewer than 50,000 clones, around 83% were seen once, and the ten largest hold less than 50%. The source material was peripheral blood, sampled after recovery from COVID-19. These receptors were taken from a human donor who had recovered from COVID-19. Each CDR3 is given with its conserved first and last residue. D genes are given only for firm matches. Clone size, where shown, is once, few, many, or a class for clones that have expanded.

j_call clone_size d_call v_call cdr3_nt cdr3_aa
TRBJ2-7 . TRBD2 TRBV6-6 TGTGCCAGCACCACTCCGGGACTAGCGGTCTACGAGCAGTACTTC CASTTPGLAVYEQYF
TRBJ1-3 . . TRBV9 TGTGCCAGCAGCGTAGAGTTCCAGTCTGGAAACACCATATATTTT CASSVEFQSGNTIYF
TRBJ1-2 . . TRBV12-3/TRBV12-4 TGTGCCAGCAGTTTAGGGGACCCCGCGGGCTACACCTTC CASSLGDPAGYTF
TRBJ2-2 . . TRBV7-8 TGTGCCAGCAGCCCCCCGGGGTCAGAATCGAACACCGGGGAGCTGTTTTTT CASSPPGSESNTGELFF
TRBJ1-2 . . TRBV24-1 TGTGCCACCAGTGAACCCCAGGGAACGGTTCATGGCTACACCTTC CATSEPQGTVHGYTF
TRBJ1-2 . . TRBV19 TGTGCCAGTAGTATAGCGGGAGCTGGCGGGAGCTATGGCTACACCTTC CASSIAGAGGSYGYTF
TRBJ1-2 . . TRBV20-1 TGCAGTGCTAGTTTCGGGAATGGCTACACCTTC CSASFGNGYTF
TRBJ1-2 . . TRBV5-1 TGCGCCAGCAGTAAGGACGGACTCTATGGCTACACCTTC CASSKDGLYGYTF
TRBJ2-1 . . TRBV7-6 TGTGCCAGCAGCTTAGAAGCCCGGGGCTTTAGCTCCTACAATGAGCAGTTCTTC CASSLEARGFSSYNEQFF
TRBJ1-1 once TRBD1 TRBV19 TGTGCCAGTAGCCACGAGGGGTGGACAGGGGGAGACACTGAAGCTTTCTTT CASSHEGWTGGDTEAFF
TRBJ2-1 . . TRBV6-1 TGTGCCAGCAGTGCAACCCAGGTAATACTTTACAATGAGCAGTTCTTC CASSATQVILYNEQFF
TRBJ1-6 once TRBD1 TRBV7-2 TGTGCCAGCAGCTCTCGACAGGGCTCACCCCTCCACTTT CASSSRQGSPLHF
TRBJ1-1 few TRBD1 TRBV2 TGTGCCAGCAGTGGACAGGGGAACACTGAAGCTTTCTTT CASSGQGNTEAFF
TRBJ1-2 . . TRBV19 TGTGCCAGTAGTATAGGGACAACTAACTATGGCTACACCTTC CASSIGTTNYGYTF
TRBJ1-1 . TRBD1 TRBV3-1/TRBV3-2 TGTGCCAGCAGCCTAAACAGGGGCGGCACTGAAGCTTTCTTT CASSLNRGGTEAFF
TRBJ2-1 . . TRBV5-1 TGCGCCAGCAGTCTGATAGGGGTGAAGTCCTACAATGAGCAGTTCTTC CASSLIGVKSYNEQFF
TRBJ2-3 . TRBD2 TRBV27 TGTGCCAGCAGGTCGGGACTAGCGGGGAATACGCAGTATTTT CASRSGLAGNTQYF
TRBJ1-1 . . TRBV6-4 TGTGCCAGCAGGCCAGTCCCACTCAGCACTGAAGCTTTCTTT CASRPVPLSTEAFF